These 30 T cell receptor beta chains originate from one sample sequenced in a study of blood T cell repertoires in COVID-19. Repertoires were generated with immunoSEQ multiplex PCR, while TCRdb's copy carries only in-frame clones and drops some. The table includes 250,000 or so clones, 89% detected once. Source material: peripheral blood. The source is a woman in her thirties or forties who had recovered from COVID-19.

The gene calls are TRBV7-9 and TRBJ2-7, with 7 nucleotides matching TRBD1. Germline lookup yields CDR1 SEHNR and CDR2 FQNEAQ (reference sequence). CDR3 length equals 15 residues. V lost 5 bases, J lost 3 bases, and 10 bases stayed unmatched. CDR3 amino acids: CASSPMDRKDYEQYF. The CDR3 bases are TGTGCCAGCAGCCCCATGGACAGGAAAGACTACGAGCAGTACTTC.

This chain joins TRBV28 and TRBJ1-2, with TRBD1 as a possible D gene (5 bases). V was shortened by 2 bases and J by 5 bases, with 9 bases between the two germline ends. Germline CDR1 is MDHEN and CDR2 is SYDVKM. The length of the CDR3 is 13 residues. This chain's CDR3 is CASSLLGLYGYTF. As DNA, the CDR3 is TGTGCCAGCAGTTTACTGGGGCTTTATGGCTACACCTTC.

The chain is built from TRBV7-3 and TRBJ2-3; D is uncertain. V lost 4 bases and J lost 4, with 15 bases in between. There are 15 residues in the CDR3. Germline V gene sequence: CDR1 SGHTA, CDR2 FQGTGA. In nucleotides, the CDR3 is TGTGCCAGCAGCTCTAACGCGGAGCGTTCAGATACGCAGTATTTT. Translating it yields CASSSNAERSDTQYF.

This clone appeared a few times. This CDR3 is CASSLGLAGAGRTQYF. The CDR3 DNA is TGTGCCAGCAGCTTAGGTTTAGCGGGAGCCGGACGTACGCAGTATTTT. The gene calls are TRBV7-2 and TRBJ2-3; 9 bases fit TRBD2. The CDR3 is made up of 16 amino acids. V gave up 1 base and J gave up 8 bases; unmatched junction bases: 10. CDR1 is SGHTA, CDR2 FQGNSA, per germline.

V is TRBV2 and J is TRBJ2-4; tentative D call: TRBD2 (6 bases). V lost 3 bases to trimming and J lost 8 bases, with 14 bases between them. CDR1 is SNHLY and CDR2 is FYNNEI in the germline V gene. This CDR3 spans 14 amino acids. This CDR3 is CASSESPRGDIQYF. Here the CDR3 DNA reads TGTGCCAGCAGTGAGTCCCCTCGCGGGGACATTCAGTACTTC. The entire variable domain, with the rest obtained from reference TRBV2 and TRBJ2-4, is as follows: EPEVTQTPSHQVTQMGQEVILRCVPISNHLYFYWYRQILGQKVEFLVSFYNNEISEKSEIFDDQFSVERPDGSNFTLKIRSTKLEDSAMYFCASSESPRGDIQYFGAGTRLSVL.

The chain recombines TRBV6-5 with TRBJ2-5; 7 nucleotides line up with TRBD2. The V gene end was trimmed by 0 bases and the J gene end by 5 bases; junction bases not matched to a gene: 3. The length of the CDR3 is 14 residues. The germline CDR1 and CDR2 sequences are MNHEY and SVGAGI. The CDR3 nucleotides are TGTGCCAGCAGTTACTCGCGGGGGTTGGAGACCCAGTACTTC. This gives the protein CASSYSRGLETQYF.

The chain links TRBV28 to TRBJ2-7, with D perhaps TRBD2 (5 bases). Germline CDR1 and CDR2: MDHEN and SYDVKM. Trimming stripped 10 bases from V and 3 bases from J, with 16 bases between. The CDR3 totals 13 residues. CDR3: CATTKEAIYEQYF. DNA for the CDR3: TGTGCCACCACAAAGGAGGCGATCTACGAGCAGTACTTC.

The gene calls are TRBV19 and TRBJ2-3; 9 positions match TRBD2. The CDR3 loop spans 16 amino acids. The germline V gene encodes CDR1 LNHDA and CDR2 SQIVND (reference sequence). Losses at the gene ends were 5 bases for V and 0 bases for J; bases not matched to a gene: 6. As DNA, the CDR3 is TGTGCCAGTAGTCGTAGCGGGGGACGAAGCACAGATACGCAGTATTTT. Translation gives CASSRSGGRSTDTQYF.

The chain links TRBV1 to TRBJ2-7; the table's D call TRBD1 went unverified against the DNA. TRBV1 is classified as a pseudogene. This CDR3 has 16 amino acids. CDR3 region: CTSSQEQGSEAYEQYV. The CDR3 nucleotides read TGCACCAGCAGCCAGGAACAGGGGTCAGAGGCCTACGAGCAGTACGTC.

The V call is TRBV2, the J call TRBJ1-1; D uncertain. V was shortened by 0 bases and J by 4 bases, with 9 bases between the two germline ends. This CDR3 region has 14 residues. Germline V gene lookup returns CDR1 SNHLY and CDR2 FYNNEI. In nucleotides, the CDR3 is TGTGCCAGCAGTGAAGCGACGGAGAGCACTGAAGCTTTCTTT. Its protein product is CASSEATESTEAFF. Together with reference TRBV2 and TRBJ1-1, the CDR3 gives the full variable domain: EPEVTQTPSHQVTQMGQEVILRCVPISNHLYFYWYRQILGQKVEFLVSFYNNEISEKSEIFDDQFSVERPDGSNFTLKIRSTKLEDSAMYFCASSEATESTEAFFGQGTRLTVV.

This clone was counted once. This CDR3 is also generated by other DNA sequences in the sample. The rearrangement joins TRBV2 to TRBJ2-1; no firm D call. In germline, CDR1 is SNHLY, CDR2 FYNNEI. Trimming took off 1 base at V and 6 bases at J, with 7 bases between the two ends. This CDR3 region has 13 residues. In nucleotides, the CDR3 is TGTGCCAGCAGTGAAGTTCGAGGCAATGAGCAGTTCTTC. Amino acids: CASSEVRGNEQFF.

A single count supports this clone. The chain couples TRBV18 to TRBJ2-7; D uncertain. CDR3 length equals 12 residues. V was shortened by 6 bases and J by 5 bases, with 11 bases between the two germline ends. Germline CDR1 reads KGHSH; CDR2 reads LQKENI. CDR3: CASSPAGDEQYV. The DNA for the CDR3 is TGTGCCAGCTCCCCCGCCGGAGACGAGCAGTACGTC.

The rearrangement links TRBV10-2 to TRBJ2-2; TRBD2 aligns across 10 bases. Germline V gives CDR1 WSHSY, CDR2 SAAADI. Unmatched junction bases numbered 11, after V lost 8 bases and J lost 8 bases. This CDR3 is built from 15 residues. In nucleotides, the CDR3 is TGCGCCAGCGCAACTAGCGGGATGAGTTATGGGGAGCTGTTTTTT. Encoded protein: CASATSGMSYGELFF.

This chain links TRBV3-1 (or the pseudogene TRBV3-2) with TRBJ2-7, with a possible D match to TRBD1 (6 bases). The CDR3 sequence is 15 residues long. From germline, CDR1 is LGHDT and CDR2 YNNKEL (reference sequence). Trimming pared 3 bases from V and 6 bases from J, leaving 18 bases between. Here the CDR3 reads CASSQGGGQASEQYF. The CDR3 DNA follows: TGTGCCAGCAGCCAGGGTGGGGGCCAGGCCAGCGAGCAGTACTTC.

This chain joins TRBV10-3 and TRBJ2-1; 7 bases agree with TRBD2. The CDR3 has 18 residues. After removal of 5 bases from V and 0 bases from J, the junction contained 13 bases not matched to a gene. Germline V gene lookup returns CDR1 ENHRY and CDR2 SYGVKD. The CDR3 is CAISKTSSTRSSYNEQFF. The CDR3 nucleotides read TGTGCCATCAGTAAGACTAGCAGTACCCGGAGCTCCTACAATGAGCAGTTCTTC.

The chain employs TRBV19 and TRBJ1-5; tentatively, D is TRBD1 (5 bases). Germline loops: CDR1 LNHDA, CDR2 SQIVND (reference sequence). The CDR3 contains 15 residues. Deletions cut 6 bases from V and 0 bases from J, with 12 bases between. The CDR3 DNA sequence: TGTGCCAGTAGCTACAGGATTTATAGCAATCAGCCCCAGCATTTT. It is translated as CASSYRIYSNQPQHF.

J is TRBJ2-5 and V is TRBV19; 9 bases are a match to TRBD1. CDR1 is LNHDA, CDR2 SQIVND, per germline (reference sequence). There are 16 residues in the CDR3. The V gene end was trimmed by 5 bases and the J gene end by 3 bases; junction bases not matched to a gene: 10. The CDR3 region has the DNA TGTGCCAGTAGTCCTCGGACAGGGGTATCGGAAGAGACCCAGTACTTC. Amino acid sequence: CASSPRTGVSEETQYF.

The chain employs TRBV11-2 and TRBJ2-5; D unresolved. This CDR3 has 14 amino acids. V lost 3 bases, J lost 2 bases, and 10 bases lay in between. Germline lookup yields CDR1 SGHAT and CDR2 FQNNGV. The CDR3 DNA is TGTGCCAGCAGCTTCACAGATATTCAAGAGACCCAGTACTTC. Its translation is CASSFTDIQETQYF.

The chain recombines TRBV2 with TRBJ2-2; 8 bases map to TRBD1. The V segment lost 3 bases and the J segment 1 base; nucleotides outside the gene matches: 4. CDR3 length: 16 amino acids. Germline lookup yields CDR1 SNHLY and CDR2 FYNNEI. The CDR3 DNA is TGTGCCAGCAGTGACCAGGGGGCCCTGAACACCGGGGAGCTGTTTTTT. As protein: CASSDQGALNTGELFF.

CDR3 residues: CASSLVALAGNTGELFF. For the CDR3, the DNA is TGTGCCAGCAGCTTAGTTGCACTAGCGGGTAACACCGGGGAGCTGTTTTTT. The V call is TRBV7-2, the J call TRBJ2-2; 9 positions match TRBD2. This CDR3 is 17 amino acids long. CDR1 and CDR2 from the germline V gene are SGHTA and FQGNSA. V shed 1 base, J shed 2 bases, and the junction held 5 bases outside the gene matches.

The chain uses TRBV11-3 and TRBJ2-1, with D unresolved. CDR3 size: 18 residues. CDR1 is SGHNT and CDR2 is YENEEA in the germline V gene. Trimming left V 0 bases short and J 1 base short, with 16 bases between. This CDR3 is CASSLEAASATSYNEQFF. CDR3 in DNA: TGTGCCAGCAGCTTAGAGGCGGCGAGCGCCACGTCCTACAATGAGCAGTTCTTC.

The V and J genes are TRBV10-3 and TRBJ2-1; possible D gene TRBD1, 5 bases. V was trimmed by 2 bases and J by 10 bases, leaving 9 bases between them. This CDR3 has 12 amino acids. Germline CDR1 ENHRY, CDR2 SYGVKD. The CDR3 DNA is TGTGCCATCAGTGAGGTTCGGACAGAGCAGTTCTTC. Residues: CAISEVRTEQFF.

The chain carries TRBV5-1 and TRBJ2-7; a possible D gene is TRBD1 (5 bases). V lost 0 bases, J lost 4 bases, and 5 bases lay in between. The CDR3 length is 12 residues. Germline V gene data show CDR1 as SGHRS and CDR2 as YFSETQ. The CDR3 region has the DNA TGCGCCAGCAGCTTGGGACAGTACGAGCAGTACTTC. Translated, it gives CASSLGQYEQYF.

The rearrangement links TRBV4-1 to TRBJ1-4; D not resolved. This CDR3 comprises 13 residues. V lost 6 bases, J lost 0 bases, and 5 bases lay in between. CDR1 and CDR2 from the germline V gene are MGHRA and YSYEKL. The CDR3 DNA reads TGCGCCAGCAGTCGGGCAACTAATGAAAAACTGTTTTTT. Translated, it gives CASSRATNEKLFF.

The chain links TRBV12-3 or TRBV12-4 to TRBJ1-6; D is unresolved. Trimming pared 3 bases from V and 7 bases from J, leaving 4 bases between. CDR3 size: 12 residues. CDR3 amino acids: CASSFSNSPLHF. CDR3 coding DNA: TGTGCCAGCAGTTTCTCGAATTCACCCCTCCACTTT.

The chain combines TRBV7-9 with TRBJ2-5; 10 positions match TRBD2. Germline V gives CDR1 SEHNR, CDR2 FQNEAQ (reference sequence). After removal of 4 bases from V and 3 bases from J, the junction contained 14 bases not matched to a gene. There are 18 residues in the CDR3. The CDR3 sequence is CASSSPLRLLAGEETQYF. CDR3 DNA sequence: TGTGCCAGCAGCTCACCCCTCCGTCTCCTAGCGGGAGAAGAGACCCAGTACTTC.

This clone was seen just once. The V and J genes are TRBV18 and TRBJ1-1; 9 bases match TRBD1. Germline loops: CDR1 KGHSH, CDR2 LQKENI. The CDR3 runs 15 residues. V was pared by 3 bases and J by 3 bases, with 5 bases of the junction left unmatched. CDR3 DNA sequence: TGTGCCAGCTCACCGTTCCGGGACAGGGACACTGAAGCTTTCTTT. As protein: CASSPFRDRDTEAFF.

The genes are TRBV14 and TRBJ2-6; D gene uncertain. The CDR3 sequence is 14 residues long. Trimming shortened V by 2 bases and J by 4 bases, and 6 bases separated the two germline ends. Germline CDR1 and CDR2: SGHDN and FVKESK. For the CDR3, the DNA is TGTGCCAGCAGCCAACCCCTCGGGGCCAACGTCCTGACTTTC. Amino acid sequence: CASSQPLGANVLTF.

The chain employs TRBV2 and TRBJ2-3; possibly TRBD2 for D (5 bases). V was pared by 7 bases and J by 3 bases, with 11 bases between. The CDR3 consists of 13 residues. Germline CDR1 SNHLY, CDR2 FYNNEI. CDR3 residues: CASTTRGTDTQYF. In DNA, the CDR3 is TGTGCCAGCACTACCCGAGGGACAGATACGCAGTATTTT.

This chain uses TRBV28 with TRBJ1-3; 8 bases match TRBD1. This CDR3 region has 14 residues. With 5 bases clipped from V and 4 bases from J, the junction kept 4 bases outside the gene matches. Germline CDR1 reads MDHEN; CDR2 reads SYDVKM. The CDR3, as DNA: TGTGCCAGCAGTCCTCGGACAGGGGGAAACACCATATATTTT. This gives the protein CASSPRTGGNTIYF.